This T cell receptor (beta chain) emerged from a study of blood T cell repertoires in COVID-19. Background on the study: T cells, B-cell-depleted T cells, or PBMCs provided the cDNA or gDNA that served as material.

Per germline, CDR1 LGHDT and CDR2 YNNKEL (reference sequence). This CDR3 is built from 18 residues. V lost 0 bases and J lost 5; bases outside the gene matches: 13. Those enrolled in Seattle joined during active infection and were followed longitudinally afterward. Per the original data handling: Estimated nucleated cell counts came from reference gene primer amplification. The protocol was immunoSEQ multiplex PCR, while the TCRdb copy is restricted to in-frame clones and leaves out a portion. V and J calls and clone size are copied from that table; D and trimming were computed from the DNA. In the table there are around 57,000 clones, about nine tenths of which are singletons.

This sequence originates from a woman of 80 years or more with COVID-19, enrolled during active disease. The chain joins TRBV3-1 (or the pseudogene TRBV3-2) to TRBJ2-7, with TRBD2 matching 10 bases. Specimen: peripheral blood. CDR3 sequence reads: CASSQDLGLAGARDEQYF. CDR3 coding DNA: TGTGCCAGCAGCCAAGATCTTGGGCTAGCGGGGGCCCGGGACGAGCAGTACTTC.